This T cell receptor beta chain emerged from a study of blood T cell repertoires in COVID-19. CDR1 and CDR2 from the germline V gene are PRHDT and FYEKMQ (reference sequence). Trimming cost V 4 bases and J 4 bases, with 17 bases left between them. The CDR3 contains 15 residues. Assay used: immunoSEQ multiplex PCR; TCRdb lists only in-frame clones, some missing. The sample comprises over 100,000 clones, 80% to 90% of which are singletons, and 15% rests with the top ten. The source is a man aged 45-65 years with acute or convalescent COVID-19. Sample: peripheral blood. The V call is TRBV13, the J call TRBJ2-7; a weak D match, TRBD1 (6 bases). In nucleotides, the CDR3 is TGTGCCAGCAGCTCAGCTACACAGGGTCCTTACGAGCAGTACTTC. Translated: CASSSATQGPYEQYF.